The clone carrying this T cell receptor (beta chain) came up a few times. The junction and the germline gene differ at one end; a read error may be behind it. Using a J-beta primer mix together with a sample-barcoded 5' primer, a second PCR was run for roughly 6 to 12 cycles. TCRdb fed the 5' RACE reads into MiXCR, producing one record per CDR3 protein. The data show 550,000 to 750,000 distinct CDR3 sequences, over 20% seen once. These data originate in a study of blood T cells in healthy people across ages. The CDR3 contains 12 residues. This clonotype originated in a man between 65 and 79 years old in good health. Sequenced sample: blood. The rearrangement links TRBV12-3 or TRBV12-4 to TRBJ2-1; TRBD2 agrees at 10 bases. This CDR3 is CASSATGTSDLF. CDR3 DNA: TGTGCCAGCAGTGCAACCGGGACTAGCGATCTCTTC.